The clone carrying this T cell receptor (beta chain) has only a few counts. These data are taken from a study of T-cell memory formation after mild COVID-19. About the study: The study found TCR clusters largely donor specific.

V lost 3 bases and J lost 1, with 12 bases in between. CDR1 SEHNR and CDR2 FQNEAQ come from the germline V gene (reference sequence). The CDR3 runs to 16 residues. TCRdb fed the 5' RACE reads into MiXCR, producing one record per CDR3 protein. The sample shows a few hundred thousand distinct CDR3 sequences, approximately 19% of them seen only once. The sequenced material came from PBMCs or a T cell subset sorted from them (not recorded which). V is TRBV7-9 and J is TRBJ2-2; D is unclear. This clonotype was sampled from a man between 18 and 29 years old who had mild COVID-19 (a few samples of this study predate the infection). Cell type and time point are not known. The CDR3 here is CASSFRANRNTGELFF. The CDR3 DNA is TGTGCCAGCAGCTTCCGGGCCAATAGGAACACCGGGGAGCTGTTTTTT.